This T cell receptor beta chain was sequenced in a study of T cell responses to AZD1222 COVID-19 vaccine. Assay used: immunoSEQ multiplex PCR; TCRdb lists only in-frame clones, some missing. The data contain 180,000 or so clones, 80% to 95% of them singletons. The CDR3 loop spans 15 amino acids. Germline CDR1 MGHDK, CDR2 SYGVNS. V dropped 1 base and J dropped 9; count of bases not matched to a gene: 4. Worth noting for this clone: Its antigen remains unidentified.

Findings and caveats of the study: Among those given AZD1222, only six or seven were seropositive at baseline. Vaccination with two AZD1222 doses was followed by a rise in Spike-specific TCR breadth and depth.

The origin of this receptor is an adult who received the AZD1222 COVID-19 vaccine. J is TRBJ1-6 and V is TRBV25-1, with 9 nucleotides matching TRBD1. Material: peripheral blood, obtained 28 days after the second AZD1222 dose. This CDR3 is CASSESTGGISPLHF. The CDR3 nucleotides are TGTGCCAGCAGTGAATCAACAGGGGGCATTTCACCCCTCCACTTT.